This T cell receptor (beta chain) was sequenced for a study of blood T cell repertoires in COVID-19. Measured with immunoSEQ multiplex PCR; TCRdb has only the in-frame clones, and not every one. The profile shows approximately 200,000 clones, roughly 87% of them singletons. Comment on this clone: An end of the junction does not agree with germline; a read error may underlie this.

The germline V gene has CDR1 SSHAT and CDR2 FNYEAQ (reference sequence). The CDR3 extends over 14 amino acids. Sequencing used PBMCs or T cells enriched from blood (not recorded which). This rearrangement joins TRBV7-7 to TRBJ2-5; D not resolved. The TCR originated in a man younger than 40 in a cohort exposed to, infected with or recovered from COVID-19 (not recorded which). This CDR3 is CASSVNVGEETQYF. The CDR3 bases are TGTGCTAGCAGCGTAAATGTGGGCGAAGAGACCCAGTACTTC.